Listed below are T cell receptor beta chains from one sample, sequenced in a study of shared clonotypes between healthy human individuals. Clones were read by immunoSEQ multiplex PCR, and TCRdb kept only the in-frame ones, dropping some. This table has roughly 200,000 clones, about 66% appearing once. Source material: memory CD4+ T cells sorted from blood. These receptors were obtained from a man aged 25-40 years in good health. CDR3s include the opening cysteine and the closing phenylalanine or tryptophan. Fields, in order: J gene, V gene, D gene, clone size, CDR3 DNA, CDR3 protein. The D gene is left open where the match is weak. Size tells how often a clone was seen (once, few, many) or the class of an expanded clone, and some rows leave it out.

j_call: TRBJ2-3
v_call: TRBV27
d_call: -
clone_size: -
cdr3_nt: TGTGCCAGCAGTTTACTAAACACAGATACGCAGTATTTT
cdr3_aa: CASSLLNTDTQYF

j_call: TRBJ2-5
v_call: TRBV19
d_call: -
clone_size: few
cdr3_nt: TGTGCCAGTGGGGGCCAAGAGACCCAGTACTTC
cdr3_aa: CASGGQETQYF

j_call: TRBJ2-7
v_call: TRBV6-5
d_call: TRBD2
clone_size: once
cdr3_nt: TGTGCCAGCAGTTACAGGACTAGCGGGGATCCCTACGAGCAGTACTTC
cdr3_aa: CASSYRTSGDPYEQYF

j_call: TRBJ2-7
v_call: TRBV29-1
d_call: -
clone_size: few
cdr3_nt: TGCAGCGTTGGCCGTCGGCGGGGAAAAGGGCACGAGCAGTACTTC
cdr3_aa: CSVGRRRGKGHEQYF

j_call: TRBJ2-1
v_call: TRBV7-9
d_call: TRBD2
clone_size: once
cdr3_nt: TGTGCCAGCAGCCCCCCAGGGAGGGCTATCTACAATGAGCAGTTCTTC
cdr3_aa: CASSPPGRAIYNEQFF

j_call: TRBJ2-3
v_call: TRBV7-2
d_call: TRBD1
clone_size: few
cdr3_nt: TGTGCCAGCAGGGGGACAGCATACACAGATACGCAGTATTTT
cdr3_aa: CASRGTAYTDTQYF

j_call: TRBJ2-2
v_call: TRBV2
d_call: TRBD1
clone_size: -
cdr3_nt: TGTGCCAGCAGTACCGGGACAGTCAACACCGGGGAGCTGTTTTTT
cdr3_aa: CASSTGTVNTGELFF

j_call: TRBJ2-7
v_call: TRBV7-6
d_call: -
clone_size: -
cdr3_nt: TGTGCCAGCAGCAAGATACAGGGCTACGAGCAGTACTTC
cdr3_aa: CASSKIQGYEQYF

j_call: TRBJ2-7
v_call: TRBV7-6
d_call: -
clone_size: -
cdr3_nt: TGTGCCAGCAGCTTAGGAGAGTCCTACGAGCAGTACTTC
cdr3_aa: CASSLGESYEQYF

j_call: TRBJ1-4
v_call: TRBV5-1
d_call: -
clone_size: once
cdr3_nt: TGCGCCAGCAGCTTGGAACCCAGGGCGGAAAAACTGTTTTTT
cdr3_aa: CASSLEPRAEKLFF

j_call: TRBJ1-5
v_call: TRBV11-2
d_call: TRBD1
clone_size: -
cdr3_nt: TGTGCCAGCAGCGCTCGGACAGGAGACAATCAGCCCCAGCATTTT
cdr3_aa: CASSARTGDNQPQHF

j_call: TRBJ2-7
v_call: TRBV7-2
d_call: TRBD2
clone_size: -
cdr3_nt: TGTGCCAGCAGACGGACTAGCGGGAGGGAGGCCGGCGAGCAGTACTTC
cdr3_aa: CASRRTSGREAGEQYF

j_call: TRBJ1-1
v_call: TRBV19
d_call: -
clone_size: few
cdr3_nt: TGTGCCAGTAGTATGGGTTGGGACACTGAAGCTTTCTTT
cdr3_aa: CASSMGWDTEAFF

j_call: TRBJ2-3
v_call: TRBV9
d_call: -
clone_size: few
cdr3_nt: TGTGCCAGCAGTGGAATAATTCCGGGGGAGATCCGCACAGATACGCAGTATTTT
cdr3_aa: CASSGIIPGEIRTDTQYF

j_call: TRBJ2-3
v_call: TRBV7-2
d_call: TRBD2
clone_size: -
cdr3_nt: TGTGCCAGCAGCTTAGAAACTAGCGCAAATACGCAGTATTTT
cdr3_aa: CASSLETSANTQYF

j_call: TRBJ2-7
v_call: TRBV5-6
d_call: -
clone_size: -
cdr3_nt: TGTGCCAGCAGCCAGGGTGTCTCCTACGAGCAGTACTTC
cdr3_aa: CASSQGVSYEQYF

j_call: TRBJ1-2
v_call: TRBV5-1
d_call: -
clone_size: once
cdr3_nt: TGCGCCAGCAGCTTGGACGTCGTGGGGGACTACACCTTC
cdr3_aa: CASSLDVVGDYTF

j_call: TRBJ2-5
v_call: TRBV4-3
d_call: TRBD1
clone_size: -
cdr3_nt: TGCGCCAGCAGCCAAGGGGGACAGGGCGTTTGGGGGGAGACCCAGTACTTC
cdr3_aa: CASSQGGQGVWGETQYF

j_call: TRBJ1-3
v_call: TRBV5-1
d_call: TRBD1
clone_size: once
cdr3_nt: TGCGCCAGCAGCTTGGCAACCGGGACAGGGTTTGGAAACACCATATATTTT
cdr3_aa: CASSLATGTGFGNTIYF

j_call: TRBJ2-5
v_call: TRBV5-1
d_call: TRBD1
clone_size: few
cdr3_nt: TGCGCCAGCAGCTTGGCTACAGGGGTAGAGACCCAGTACTTC
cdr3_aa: CASSLATGVETQYF

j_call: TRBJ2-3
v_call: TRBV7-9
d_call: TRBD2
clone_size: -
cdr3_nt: TGTGCCAGCAGCCTATCTGGACTAGCGGGCCCAGATACGCAGTATTTT
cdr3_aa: CASSLSGLAGPDTQYF

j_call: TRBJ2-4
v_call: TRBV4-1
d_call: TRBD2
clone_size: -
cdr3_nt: TGCGCCAGCAGAGAGGTAGCGGGCCTTAAGCAAGCCAAAAACATTCAGTACTTC
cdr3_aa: CASREVAGLKQAKNIQYF

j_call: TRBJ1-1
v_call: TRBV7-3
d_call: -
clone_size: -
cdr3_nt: TGTGCCAGCAGCCGAATTACTGAAGCTTTCTTT
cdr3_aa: CASSRITEAFF

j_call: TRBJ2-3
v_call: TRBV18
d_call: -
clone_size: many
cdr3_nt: TGTGCCAGCTCCCCGGGCAGGGCGCCAGATACGCAGTATTTT
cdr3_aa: CASSPGRAPDTQYF

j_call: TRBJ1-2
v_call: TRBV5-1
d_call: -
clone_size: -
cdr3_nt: TGCGCCAGCAGCTTGAGGTCAGGTCACGGCTACACCTTC
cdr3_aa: CASSLRSGHGYTF

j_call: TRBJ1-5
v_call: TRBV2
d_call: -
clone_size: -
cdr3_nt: TGTGCCAGCAGTGCCAATAGCAATCAGCCCCAGCATTTT
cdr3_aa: CASSANSNQPQHF

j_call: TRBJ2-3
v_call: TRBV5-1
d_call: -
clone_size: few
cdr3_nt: TGCGCCAGCAGCTTGGACAAACCCGCCACCGATACGCAGTATTTT
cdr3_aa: CASSLDKPATDTQYF

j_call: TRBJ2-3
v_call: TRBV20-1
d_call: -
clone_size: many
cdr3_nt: TGCAGTGCTAGAGGGTCAGATACGCAGTATTTT
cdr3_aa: CSARGSDTQYF

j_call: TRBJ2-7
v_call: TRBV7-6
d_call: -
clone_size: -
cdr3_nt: TGTGCCAGCAGCGAGGCCCCGGCTAGCGTAGGCGAGCAGTACTTC
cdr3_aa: CASSEAPASVGEQYF

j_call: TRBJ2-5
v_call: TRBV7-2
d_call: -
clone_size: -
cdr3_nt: TGTGCCAGCAGCAGACAGGTCCAAGAGACCCAGTACTTC
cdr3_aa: CASSRQVQETQYF

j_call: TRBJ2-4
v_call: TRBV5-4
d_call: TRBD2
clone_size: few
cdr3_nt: TGTGCCAGCAGTATAGAAGCGGGAGTAAACCTGAACATTCAGTACTTC
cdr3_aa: CASSIEAGVNLNIQYF

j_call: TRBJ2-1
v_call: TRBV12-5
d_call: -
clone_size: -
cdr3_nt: TGTGCTAGTGGTGCCTTTAGCGGATACTCCTACAATGAGCAGTTCTTC
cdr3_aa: CASGAFSGYSYNEQFF

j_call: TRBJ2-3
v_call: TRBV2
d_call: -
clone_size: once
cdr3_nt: TGTGCCAAATCGGGTTGGGATACGCAGTATTTT
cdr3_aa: CAKSGWDTQYF

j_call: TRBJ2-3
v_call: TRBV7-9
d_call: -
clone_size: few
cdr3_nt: TGTGCCAGCGACCCCGGCAGCCACACAGATACGCAGTATTTT
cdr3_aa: CASDPGSHTDTQYF

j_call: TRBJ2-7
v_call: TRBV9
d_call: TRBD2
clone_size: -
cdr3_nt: TGTGCCAGCAGCGTAAGTCCTAGCGGGTCTGCTCAGCAGTACTTC
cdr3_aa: CASSVSPSGSAQQYF

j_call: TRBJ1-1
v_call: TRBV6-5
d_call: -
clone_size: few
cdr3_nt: TGTGCCAGCAGCAAGACAGGCTACACTGAAGCTTTCTTT
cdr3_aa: CASSKTGYTEAFF

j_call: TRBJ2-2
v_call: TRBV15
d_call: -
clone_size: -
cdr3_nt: TGTGCCACCAGCAGCTATAGCGGAAATGCGAACACCGGGGAGCTGTTTTTT
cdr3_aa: CATSSYSGNANTGELFF

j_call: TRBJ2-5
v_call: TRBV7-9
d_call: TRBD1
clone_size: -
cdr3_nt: TGTGCCAGCAGCTTGGGGGACAGGGGGCGCCAAGAGACCCAGTACTTC
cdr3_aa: CASSLGDRGRQETQYF

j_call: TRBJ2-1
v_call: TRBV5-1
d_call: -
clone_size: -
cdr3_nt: TGCGCCAGCAGCTTGTTGGTAGCAGCCAATGAGCAGTTCTTC
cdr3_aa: CASSLLVAANEQFF

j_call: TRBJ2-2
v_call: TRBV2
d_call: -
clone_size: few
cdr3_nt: TGTGCCAGCAGTGAAGCCCCTCTAGCCAGGCAGATCGACACCGGGGAGCTGTTTTTT
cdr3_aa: CASSEAPLARQIDTGELFF

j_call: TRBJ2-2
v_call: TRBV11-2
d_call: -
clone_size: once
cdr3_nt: TGTGCCAGCAGCTTAGTTGAGGGGAGCGAGCTGTTTTTT
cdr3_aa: CASSLVEGSELFF

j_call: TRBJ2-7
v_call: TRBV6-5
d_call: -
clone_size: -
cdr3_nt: TGTGCCAGCAGTTACTCACCCAGCTCCTACGAGCAGTACTTC
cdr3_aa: CASSYSPSSYEQYF

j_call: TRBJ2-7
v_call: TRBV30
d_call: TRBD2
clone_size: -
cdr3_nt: TGTGCCTGGAGTCATCTTAGCGGGAACTCCTACGAGCAGTACTTC
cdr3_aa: CAWSHLSGNSYEQYF

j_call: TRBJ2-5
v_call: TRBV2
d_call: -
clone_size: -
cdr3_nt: TGTGCCAGCAGTAAACAGGGACCCCAAGAGACCCAGTACTTC
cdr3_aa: CASSKQGPQETQYF

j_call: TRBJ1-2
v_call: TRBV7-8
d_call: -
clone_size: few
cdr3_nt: TGTGCCAGCAGCCACCTAAGGGCTCCCCCGTATGGCTACACCTTC
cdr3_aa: CASSHLRAPPYGYTF

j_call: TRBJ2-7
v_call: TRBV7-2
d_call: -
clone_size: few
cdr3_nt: TGTGCCAGCAGCTTAGAACAGTTTGCCTACGAGCAGTACTTC
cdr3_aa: CASSLEQFAYEQYF

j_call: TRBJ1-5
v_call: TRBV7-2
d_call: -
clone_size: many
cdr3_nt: TGTGCCAGCAGCTTAGGGCATAGCAATCAGCCCCAGCATTTT
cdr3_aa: CASSLGHSNQPQHF

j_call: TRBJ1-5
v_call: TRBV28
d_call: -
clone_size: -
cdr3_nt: TGTGCCACAGGAACTAATCAGCCCCAGCATTTT
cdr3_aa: CATGTNQPQHF

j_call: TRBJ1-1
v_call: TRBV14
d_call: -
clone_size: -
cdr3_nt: TGTGCCAGCAGCCAAGTAATGGGGAGAGGGAACACTGAAGCTTTCTTT
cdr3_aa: CASSQVMGRGNTEAFF

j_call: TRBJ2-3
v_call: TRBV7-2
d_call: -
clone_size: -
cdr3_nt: TGTGCCAGCAGCCCACCCCCTCCGCGGAATACGCAGTATTTT
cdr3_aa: CASSPPPPRNTQYF

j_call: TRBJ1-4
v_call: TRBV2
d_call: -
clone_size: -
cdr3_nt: TGTGCCAGCAGTGACTCAGGGTCTTTGGAAAAACTGTTTTTT
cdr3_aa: CASSDSGSLEKLFF